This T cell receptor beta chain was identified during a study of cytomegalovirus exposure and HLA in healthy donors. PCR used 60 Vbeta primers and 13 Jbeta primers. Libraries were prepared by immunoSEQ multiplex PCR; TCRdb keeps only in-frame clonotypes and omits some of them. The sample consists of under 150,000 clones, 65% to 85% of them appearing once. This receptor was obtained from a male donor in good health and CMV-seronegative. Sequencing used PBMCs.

The CDR3 nucleotides are TGTGCCAGCAGGAGAGGGACAGAACCTGGTGGTTTCTTT. Its translation is CASRRGTEPGGFF. The V call is TRBV28, the J call TRBJ1-1; TRBD1 matches 7 bases. The CDR3 runs to 13 residues. In germline, CDR1 is MDHEN, CDR2 SYDVKM. Trimming took 6 bases from V and 13 from J; bases not matched to a gene: 14.